What follows are 24 T cell receptor beta chains derived from one specimen sequenced in a study of T cell responses to AZD1222 COVID-19 vaccine. This table comes from immunoSEQ multiplex PCR, and its TCRdb copy is limited to in-frame clones, with some not included. The table lists more than 110,000 clones, approximately 90% of them singletons. This specimen was peripheral blood, taken on day 0 of AZD1222 vaccination. These receptors were taken from an adult in good health.

Comments on this clone: At one end the junction does not follow the germline gene, possibly because of a read error. J is TRBJ1-4 and V is TRBV7-7; D is possibly TRBD1 (5 bases). CDR3 size: 15 residues. Germline CDR1 and CDR2: SSHAT and FNYEAQ (reference sequence). The CDR3, as DNA: TGTGCTAGCAGCCGAGCCGAAGGGGCTAGTGAAAAACTGTTTTTT. Translated: CASSRAEGASEKLFF.

The chain is built from TRBV6-1 and TRBJ1-1; TRBD1 matches 7 bases. CDR1 and CDR2 (germline): MNHNS, SASEGT. V lost 4 bases, J lost 10 bases, and 21 bases stayed unmatched. This CDR3 is 17 amino acids long. The CDR3: CASSAFLGQTGRGIAFF. The CDR3 nucleotides read TGTGCCAGCAGTGCCTTCCTGGGTCAGACAGGGCGGGGGATAGCTTTCTTT.

J is TRBJ2-5 and V is TRBV4-3; D may correspond to TRBD1 or TRBD2 (5 bases each). CDR3 length equals 15 residues. Trimming shortened V by 4 bases and J by 5 bases, and 17 bases separated the two germline ends. The germline gives CDR1 LGHNA, CDR2 YSLEER. DNA for the CDR3: TGCGCCAGCAGCCGATCCACGGGGCGCGGGGAGACCCAGTACTTC. This gives the protein CASSRSTGRGETQYF.

Notes on this clone: A read error may produce the germline difference seen at one junction end. The chain couples TRBV28 to TRBJ1-1; TRBD1 is a possible D gene (5 bases). CDR1 and CDR2 from the germline V gene are MDHEN and SYDVKM. The CDR3 runs to 15 residues. The CDR3 coding sequence is TGTGCCAGCAGACAACCCCAGGGAAGGAACGCTGAAGCTTTCTTT. Protein product: CASRQPQGRNAEAFF. Full variable domain (rest looked up from reference TRBV28 and TRBJ1-1): DVKVTQSSRYLVKRTGEKVFLECVQDMDHENMFWYRQDPGLGLRLIYFSYDVKMKEKGDIPEGYSVSREKKERFSLILESASTNQTSMYLCASRQPQGRNAEAFFGQGTRLTVV.

The CDR3 spells CASSYAAGTRNEAFF. CDR3 in DNA: TGTGCCAGCAGTTACGCAGCCGGGACCAGGAATGAAGCTTTCTTT. The gene calls are TRBV6-5 and TRBJ1-1, with D possibly TRBD1 on 5 matching bases. Germline CDR1 and CDR2: MNHEY and SVGAGI. This CDR3 has 15 amino acids. The V end was cut by 2 bases, the J end by 7 bases, with 17 bases between.

This clone was found once. Here the CDR3 reads CASSPRDRVRTDTQYF. The CDR3 DNA reads as TGTGCCAGCAGTCCCCGGGACAGGGTACGGACAGATACGCAGTATTTT. V gene TRBV28 combines with J gene TRBJ2-3, with 9 bases identical to TRBD1. From germline, CDR1 is MDHEN and CDR2 SYDVKM. This CDR3 is 16 amino acids long. The trim removed 5 bases at V and 3 bases at J, leaving 9 bases unmatched. The entire variable domain, with the rest obtained from reference TRBV28 and TRBJ2-3, is as follows: DVKVTQSSRYLVKRTGEKVFLECVQDMDHENMFWYRQDPGLGLRLIYFSYDVKMKEKGDIPEGYSVSREKKERFSLILESASTNQTSMYLCASSPRDRVRTDTQYFGPGTRLTVL.

Here the CDR3 reads CASRIGQGQTLNTEAFF. The CDR3 DNA reads as TGTGCCAGCAGGATTGGACAGGGCCAAACCCTGAACACTGAAGCTTTCTTT. The V and J genes are TRBV7-8 and TRBJ1-1; 8 bases line up with TRBD1. Germline CDR1 SGHVS, CDR2 FQNEAQ. The CDR3 sequence is 17 residues long. Trimming at V came to 6 bases and at J to 0 bases, leaving 12 bases not matched to a gene. Full variable domain (remainder filled in from reference TRBV7-8 and TRBJ1-1): GAGVSQSPRYKVAKRGQDVALRCDPISGHVSLFWYQQALGQGPEFLTYFQNEAQLDKSGLPSDRFFAERPEGSVSTLKIQRTQQEDSAVYLCASRIGQGQTLNTEAFFGQGTRLTVV.

This chain uses TRBV27 with TRBJ2-5; 10 bases agree with TRBD1. Trimming cost V 2 bases and J 5 bases; bases outside gene matches: 5. Germline CDR1 is MNHEY and CDR2 is SMNVEV (reference sequence). This CDR3 has 15 amino acids. Here the CDR3 DNA reads TGTGCCAGCAGTTTAATGGGACAGGGGATGGAGACCCAGTACTTC. It yields the protein CASSLMGQGMETQYF.

The chain joins TRBV12-3 or TRBV12-4 to TRBJ2-7; no definite D call. The CDR3 totals 13 residues. Trimming removed 2 bases from V and 2 bases from J, with 7 bases in between. CDR3 protein: CASSLYPTYEQYF. In DNA form, the CDR3 reads TGTGCCAGCAGTTTATACCCAACCTACGAGCAGTACTTC.

The V call is TRBV9, the J call TRBJ1-2; D is ambiguous. CDR3 length equals 12 residues. Trimming pared 5 bases from V and 4 bases from J, leaving 9 bases between. CDR1 and CDR2 (germline): SGDLS, YYNGEE. CDR3: CASRAVSYGYTF. The CDR3 DNA reads as TGTGCCAGCAGGGCCGTAAGCTATGGCTACACCTTC.

This chain connects TRBV15 to TRBJ1-4; no clear D gene. CDR1 LNHNV and CDR2 YYDKDF come from the germline V gene (reference sequence). The CDR3 spans 13 residues. Deletions cut 5 bases from V and 3 bases from J, with 7 bases between. CDR3 nucleotides: TGTGCCACCAGCGTCGGGCCTAATGAAAAACTGTTTTTT. Translating gives CATSVGPNEKLFF.

The V gene is TRBV6-2 or TRBV6-3, the J gene TRBJ2-3; D is perhaps TRBD2 (5 bases). Per the germline V gene, CDR1 is MNHEY and CDR2 is SVGEGT. The V end lost 0 bases, the J end lost 4 bases, and 11 bases lay between the germline ends. CDR3 size: 15 residues. The CDR3 reads CASSYSTAGADTQYF. The DNA of the CDR3 is TGTGCCAGCAGTTACTCGACGGCGGGTGCAGATACGCAGTATTTT.

The rearrangement joins TRBV5-8 to TRBJ2-5, with D maybe TRBD2 (6 bases). There are 15 residues in the CDR3. The germline V and J ends were trimmed by 2 bases and 2 bases, with 13 bases remaining between them. Germline-derived CDR1 and CDR2 are SGHTS and YDEGEE. Here the CDR3 reads CASSFPGDFQETQYF. For the CDR3, the DNA is TGTGCCAGCAGCTTTCCGGGGGACTTTCAAGAGACCCAGTACTTC.

This clone appeared once. The J gene is TRBJ1-3, the V gene TRBV19; D remains ambiguous. V lost 3 bases and J 0 bases, leaving 6 bases between the germline ends. CDR1 and CDR2 from the germline V gene are LNHDA and SQIVND (reference sequence). CDR3 length: 14 amino acids. CDR3 bases: TGTGCCAGTAGTATTTTCATCTCTGGAAACACCATATATTTT. Protein sequence: CASSIFISGNTIYF.

V usage is TRBV27 and J usage is TRBJ2-3; 9 nucleotides agree with TRBD1. This CDR3 spans 15 amino acids. Germline V gene lookup returns CDR1 MNHEY and CDR2 SMNVEV (reference sequence). V was clipped by 6 bases and J by 4 bases; unmatched bases: 8. The CDR3 spells CASSSYRGRADTQYF. As DNA, the CDR3 is TGTGCCAGCAGCTCATACAGGGGGCGGGCAGATACGCAGTATTTT.

This chain uses TRBV10-3 with TRBJ1-3; 9 bases agree with TRBD1. Germline V gives CDR1 ENHRY, CDR2 SYGVKD. V gave up 0 bases and J gave up 7 bases; unmatched junction bases: 7. The CDR3 spans 16 residues. The DNA of the CDR3 is TGTGCCATCAGTGAGTCGGTGGGACAGGGTTGGAACACCATATATTTT. Protein product: CAISESVGQGWNTIYF.

V gene TRBV5-8 combines with J gene TRBJ1-6; D is undetermined. Germline V lookup: CDR1 SGHTS, CDR2 YDEGEE. The CDR3 sequence is 15 residues long. With 5 bases removed from V and 0 bases from J, the gap between germline ends came to 9 bases. As DNA, the CDR3 is TGTGCCAGCAGAATCGGAAGCTCCTATAATTCACCCCTCCACTTT. It specifies CASRIGSSYNSPLHF.

The rearrangement uses TRBV19 and TRBJ1-1; TRBD1 is a possible D gene (5 bases). V was clipped by 3 bases and J by 6 bases, with 11 bases between them. The CDR3 consists of 13 residues. CDR1 is LNHDA, CDR2 SQIVND, per germline (reference sequence). CDR3 residues: CASSIPRVSEAFF. CDR3 in DNA: TGTGCCAGTAGTATCCCCAGGGTGTCTGAAGCTTTCTTT. The full variable domain, rest sourced from reference TRBV19 and TRBJ1-1, is DGGITQSPKYLFRKEGQNVTLSCEQNLNHDAMYWYRQDPGQGLRLIYYSQIVNDFQKGDIAEGYSVSREKKESFPLTVTSAQKNPTAFYLCASSIPRVSEAFFGQGTRLTVV.

CDR3 loop: CASSYPGGELFF. DNA for the CDR3: TGTGCCAGCAGTTACCCGGGGGGGGAGCTGTTTTTT. V usage is TRBV6-5 and J usage is TRBJ2-2; D possibly corresponds to TRBD2 (5 bases). V lost 2 bases, J lost 8 bases, and 6 bases lay in between. The CDR3 sequence is 12 residues long. CDR1 is MNHEY, CDR2 SVGAGI, per germline.

The chain has TRBV30 and TRBJ1-1, with TRBD1 as a possible D gene (6 bases). V gave up 2 bases and J gave up 6 bases, with 10 bases separating them. The CDR3 runs to 12 residues. Germline assignment: CDR1 GTSNPN and CDR2 SVGIG (reference sequence). CDR3: CAWSFRGPEAFF. DNA of the CDR3: TGTGCCTGGAGTTTCAGGGGCCCTGAAGCTTTCTTT.

The chain carries TRBV3-1 (or the pseudogene TRBV3-2) and TRBJ2-7; D is perhaps TRBD2 (6 bases). V shed 0 bases and J shed 3 bases, with 12 bases lying between them. Germline V gene lookup returns CDR1 LGHDT and CDR2 YNNKEL (reference sequence). The CDR3 is made up of 15 amino acids. The CDR3 protein is CASSQDHRAGYEQYF. CDR3 bases: TGTGCCAGCAGCCAAGATCATAGAGCGGGCTACGAGCAGTACTTC.

This clone was detected once. The genes are TRBV6-2 or TRBV6-3 and TRBJ1-5, with D maybe TRBD1 (6 bases). CDR3 length: 18 residues. Trimming left V 5 bases short and J 0 bases short, with 20 bases between. Per the germline V gene, CDR1 is MNHEY and CDR2 is SVGEGT. The CDR3 DNA is TGTGCCAGCAGTCCCAATTGGGAGAGGGGGTATAGCAATCAGCCCCAGCATTTT. This sequence encodes CASSPNWERGYSNQPQHF.

The chain is built from TRBV3-1 (or the pseudogene TRBV3-2) and TRBJ2-4; 8 bases are a match to TRBD1. The CDR3 totals 15 residues. V shed 2 bases and J 8 bases; nucleotides not matched to a gene: 8. CDR1 is LGHDT and CDR2 is YNNKEL in the germline V gene (reference sequence). As DNA, the CDR3 is TGTGCCAGCAGCCAACAGGGGGCTAGAGTCGACATTCAGTACTTC. Its translation: CASSQQGARVDIQYF.

The chain recombines TRBV7-2 with TRBJ1-1, with 8 positions matching TRBD1. CDR1 and CDR2 (germline): SGHTA, FQGNSA. This CDR3 contains 19 residues. V shed 4 bases and J 0 bases; nucleotides not matched to a gene: 16. CDR3 nucleotides: TGTGCCAGCAGCTACCTCCTCCCTGGACAGGGTTATATGAACACTGAAGCTTTCTTT. Translated: CASSYLLPGQGYMNTEAFF.